The entry below describes one T cell receptor beta chain. The target antigen is unknown. PCR was performed using 60 Vbeta and 13 Jbeta primers. Sequencing used immunoSEQ multiplex PCR; TCRdb keeps in-frame clones, though not all of them. This sample carries approximately 130,000 clones, over 75% of them seen once, and the ten largest clones take 1.5%. Trimming took off 2 bases at V and 5 bases at J, with 7 bases between the two ends. The CDR3 has 11 amino acids. Germline-derived CDR1 and CDR2 are DFQATT and SNEGSKA (reference sequence). The data were taken from a study of cytomegalovirus exposure and HLA in healthy donors. Points from the study as a whole: Later analysis placed DRB1 highest and HLA-C lowest in TCR association rates, which differed by HLA locus.

Regarding donors, all were healthy bone marrow donors. Sequenced material: PBMCs. This receptor was obtained from a woman between 18 and 29 years old in good health and CMV-seronegative. V usage is TRBV20-1 and J usage is TRBJ2-7, with a weak D call TRBD1 (5 bases). CDR3 sequence: CSARKGHEQYF. The CDR3 coding sequence is TGCAGTGCTAGAAAGGGGCACGAGCAGTACTTC.